This record covers a single T cell receptor (beta chain). To make TCR beta libraries, researchers used iRepertoire HTBI primers and Arm-PCR of CDR3 regions. TCRdb reprocessed the multiplex PCR reads via MiXCR and lists one record per CDR3 protein. Here the sample spans over 500,000 distinct CDR3 sequences, about 15% being singletons. This sample was taken from a study of regulatory T cells in long-lasting Graves disease. The CDR3 runs 14 residues. Trimming removed 2 bases at V and 4 bases at J, with 11 bases between. Germline CDR1 reads MNHEY; CDR2 reads SMNVEV (reference sequence). The time point: newly diagnosed GD, antithyroid drugs for less than 3 months. Making the TCR library involved RNA that had been extracted from PBMCs. The sample also formed part of further work on T cells in Graves' hyperthyroidism and ophthalmopathy. As that study records: TCR CDR3 underwent first-round RT-PCR with the HTBI primer set. Appearing also in blood were most of the thyroid clonotypes expanded above 0.001.

V gene TRBV27 combines with J gene TRBJ1-2; D is perhaps TRBD1 (6 bases). This TCR came from a man aged 18 to 29 with Graves disease. Here the sequenced sample was peripheral blood mononuclear cells (PBMCs), taken at new diagnosis, from a patient treated with antithyroid drugs. The CDR3 region has the DNA TGTGCCAGCAGTTTACAGGCGACAGGCTATGGCTACACCTTC. Protein: CASSLQATGYGYTF.